This T cell receptor beta chain was captured in a study of T cell responses to AZD1222 COVID-19 vaccine. Study results and caveats: Only after the peak T cell response were repertoires sampled. Donors, mostly white British, included more females; clonal diversity was possibly underestimated. Spike-wide coverage was observed for vaccine-associated CD4 TCRs, with dominant responses at 160-218 and 743-854.

Comment on this clone: Its target is not known.

V shed 2 bases and J shed 9 bases, with 21 bases lying between them. This CDR3 region has 16 residues. Germline V gives CDR1 KGHDR, CDR2 SFDVKD. The method was immunoSEQ multiplex PCR; TCRdb's version includes in-frame clones alone and lacks a portion of them. The sample holds around 110,000 clones, approximately 85% seen once. This receptor was taken from an adult in good health. The source material was peripheral blood, sampled on day 0 of MenACWY control vaccination. The chain combines TRBV24-1 with TRBJ2-5; perhaps TRBD2 as D (6 bases). Here the CDR3 reads CATSDSPVGLPGAQYF. For the CDR3, the DNA is TGTGCCACCAGTGATTCACCGGTGGGACTCCCGGGGGCCCAGTACTTC.